The clone carrying this TCR beta chain was picked up a small number of times. This sample was included in a study of blood T cell repertoires in COVID-19. Participant age was roughly 18 to 89 years, and participants resided in about 25 US areas. Participants had their cohort set by participant-reported clinical history. Repertoires were generated with immunoSEQ multiplex PCR, while TCRdb's copy carries only in-frame clones and drops some. Here the sample spans about 300,000 clones, roughly 89% being singletons. This receptor was identified in a woman between 50 and 59 years old who had been exposed to COVID-19. The sample comprised PBMCs or T cells enriched from blood (not recorded which).

CDR3: CASSGTTGVSNQPQHF. In DNA form, the CDR3 reads TGCGCCAGCAGCGGAACTACAGGGGTTAGCAATCAGCCCCAGCATTTT. The J gene is TRBJ1-5, the V gene TRBV4-1; 7 bases are a match to TRBD1. The CDR3 extends over 16 amino acids. CDR1 MGHRA and CDR2 YSYEKL come from the germline V gene. J lost 0 bases, V lost 5 bases, and 7 bases had no gene match.